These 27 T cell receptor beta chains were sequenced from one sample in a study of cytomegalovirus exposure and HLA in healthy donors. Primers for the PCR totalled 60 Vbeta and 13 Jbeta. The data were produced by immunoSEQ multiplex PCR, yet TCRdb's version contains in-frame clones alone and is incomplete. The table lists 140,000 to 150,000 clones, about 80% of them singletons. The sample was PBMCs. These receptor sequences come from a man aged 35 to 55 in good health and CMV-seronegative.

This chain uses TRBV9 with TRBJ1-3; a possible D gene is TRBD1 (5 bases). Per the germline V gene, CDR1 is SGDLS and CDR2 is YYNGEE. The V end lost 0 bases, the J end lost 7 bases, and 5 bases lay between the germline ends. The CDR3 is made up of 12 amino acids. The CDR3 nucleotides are TGTGCCAGCAGCGTAGGGGGCAACACCATATATTTT. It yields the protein CASSVGGNTIYF.

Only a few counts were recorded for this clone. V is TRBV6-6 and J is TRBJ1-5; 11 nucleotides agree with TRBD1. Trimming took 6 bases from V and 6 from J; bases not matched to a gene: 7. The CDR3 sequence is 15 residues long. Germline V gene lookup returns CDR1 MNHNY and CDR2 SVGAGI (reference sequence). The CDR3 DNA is TGTGCCAGCAGAGATCCGGGACAGGGGGGTCAGCCCCAGCATTTT. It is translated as CASRDPGQGGQPQHF.

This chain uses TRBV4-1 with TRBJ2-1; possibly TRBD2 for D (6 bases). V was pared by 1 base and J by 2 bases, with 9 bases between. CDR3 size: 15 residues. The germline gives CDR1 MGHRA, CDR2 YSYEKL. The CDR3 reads CASSQGASAYNEQFF. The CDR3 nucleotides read TGCGCCAGCAGCCAAGGAGCTAGCGCCTACAATGAGCAGTTCTTC.

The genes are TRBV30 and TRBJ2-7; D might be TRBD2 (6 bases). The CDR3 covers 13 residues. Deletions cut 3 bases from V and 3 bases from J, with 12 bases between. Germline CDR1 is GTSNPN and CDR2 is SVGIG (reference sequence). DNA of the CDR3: TGTGCCTGGAGCTTAGCGGACAACTACGAGCAGTACTTC. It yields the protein CAWSLADNYEQYF.

In DNA, the CDR3 is TGTGCCAGCAGCTTTGGACTAGCGGGAGGGTACAATGAGCAGTTCTTC. Amino acid sequence: CASSFGLAGGYNEQFF. The V gene is TRBV7-6, the J gene TRBJ2-1, with 15 bases fitting TRBD2. The CDR3 runs 16 residues. Germline values: CDR1 SGHVS, CDR2 FNYEAQ. V gave up 3 bases and J gave up 4 bases; unmatched junction bases: 1.

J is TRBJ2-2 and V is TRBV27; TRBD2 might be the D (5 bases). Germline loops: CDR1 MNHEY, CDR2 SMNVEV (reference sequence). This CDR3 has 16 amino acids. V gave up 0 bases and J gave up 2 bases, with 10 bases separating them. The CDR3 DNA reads TGTGCCAGCAGTTTATCGACCGCGGGTAACACCGGGGAGCTGTTTTTT. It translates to CASSLSTAGNTGELFF.

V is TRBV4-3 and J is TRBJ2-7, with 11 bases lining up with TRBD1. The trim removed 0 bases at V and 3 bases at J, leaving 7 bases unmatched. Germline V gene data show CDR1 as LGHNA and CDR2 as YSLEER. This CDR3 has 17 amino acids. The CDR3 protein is CASSQDRAGQGGYEQYF. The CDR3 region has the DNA TGCGCCAGCAGCCAAGATCGGGCGGGACAGGGGGGCTACGAGCAGTACTTC.

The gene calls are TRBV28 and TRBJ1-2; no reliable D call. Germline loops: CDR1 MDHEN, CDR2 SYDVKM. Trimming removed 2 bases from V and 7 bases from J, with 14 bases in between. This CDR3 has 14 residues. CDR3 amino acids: CASSLGGLVSGYTF. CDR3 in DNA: TGTGCCAGCAGTTTAGGAGGACTTGTTAGTGGCTACACCTTC.

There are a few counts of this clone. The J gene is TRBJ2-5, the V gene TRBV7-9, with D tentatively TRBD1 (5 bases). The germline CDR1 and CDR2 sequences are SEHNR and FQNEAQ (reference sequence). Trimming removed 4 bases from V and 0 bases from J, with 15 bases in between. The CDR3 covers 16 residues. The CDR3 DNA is TGTGCCAGCAGCTCAATCAGGGCCGCGTACCAAGAGACCCAGTACTTC. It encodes CASSSIRAAYQETQYF.

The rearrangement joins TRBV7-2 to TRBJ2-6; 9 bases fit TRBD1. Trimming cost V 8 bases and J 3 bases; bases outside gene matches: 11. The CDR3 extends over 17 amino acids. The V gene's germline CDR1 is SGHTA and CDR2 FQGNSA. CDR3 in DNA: TGTGCCAGCCGTTACGGGACAGGGCCCTTTGGGGCCAACGTCCTGACTTTC. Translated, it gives CASRYGTGPFGANVLTF.

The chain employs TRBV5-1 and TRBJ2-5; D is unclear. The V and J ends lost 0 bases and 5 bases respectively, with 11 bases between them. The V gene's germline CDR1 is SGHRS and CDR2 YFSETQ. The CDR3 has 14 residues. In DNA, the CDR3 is TGCGCCAGCAGCTTGGCCATCGGTCGGGAGACCCAGTACTTC. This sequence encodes CASSLAIGRETQYF.

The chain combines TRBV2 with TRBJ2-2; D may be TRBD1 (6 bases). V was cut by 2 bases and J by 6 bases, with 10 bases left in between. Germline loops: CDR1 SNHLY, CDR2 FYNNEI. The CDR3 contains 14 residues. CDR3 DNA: TGTGCCAGCAGTGAAAATAAGGGGGCCGGGGAGCTGTTTTTT. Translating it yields CASSENKGAGELFF.

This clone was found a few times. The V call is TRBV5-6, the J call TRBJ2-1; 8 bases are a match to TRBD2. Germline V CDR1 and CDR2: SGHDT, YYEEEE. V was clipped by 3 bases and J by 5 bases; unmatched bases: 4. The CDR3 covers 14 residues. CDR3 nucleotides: TGTGCCAGCAGCTCCCCGACTAGCGACAATGAGCAGTTCTTC. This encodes CASSSPTSDNEQFF.

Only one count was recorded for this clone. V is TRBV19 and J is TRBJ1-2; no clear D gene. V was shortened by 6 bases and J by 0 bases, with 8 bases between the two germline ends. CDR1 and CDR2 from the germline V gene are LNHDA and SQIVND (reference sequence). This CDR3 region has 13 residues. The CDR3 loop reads CASRMGANYGYTF. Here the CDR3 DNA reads TGTGCCAGTAGGATGGGAGCTAACTATGGCTACACCTTC. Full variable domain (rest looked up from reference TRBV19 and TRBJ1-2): DGGITQSPKYLFRKEGQNVTLSCEQNLNHDAMYWYRQDPGQGLRLIYYSQIVNDFQKGDIAEGYSVSREKKESFPLTVTSAQKNPTAFYLCASRMGANYGYTFGSGTRLTVV.

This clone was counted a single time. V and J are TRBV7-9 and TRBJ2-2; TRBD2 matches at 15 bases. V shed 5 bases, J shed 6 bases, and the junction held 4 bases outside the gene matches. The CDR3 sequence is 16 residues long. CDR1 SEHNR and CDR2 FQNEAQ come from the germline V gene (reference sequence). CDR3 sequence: CASSTRTSGRAGELFF. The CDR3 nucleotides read TGTGCCAGCAGCACTCGGACTAGCGGGAGGGCCGGGGAGCTGTTTTTT.

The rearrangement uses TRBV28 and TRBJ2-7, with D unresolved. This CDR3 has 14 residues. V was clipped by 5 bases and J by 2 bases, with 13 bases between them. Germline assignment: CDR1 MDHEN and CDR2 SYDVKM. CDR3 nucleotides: TGTGCCAGCAGTCCATTAGACAAAACCTACGAGCAGTACTTC. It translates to CASSPLDKTYEQYF.

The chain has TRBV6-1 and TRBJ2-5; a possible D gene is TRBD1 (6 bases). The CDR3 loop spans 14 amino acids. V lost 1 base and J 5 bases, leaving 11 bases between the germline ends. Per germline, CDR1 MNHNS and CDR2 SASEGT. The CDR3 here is CASSEGTQGETQYF. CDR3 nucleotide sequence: TGTGCCAGCAGTGAAGGGACTCAGGGGGAGACCCAGTACTTC.

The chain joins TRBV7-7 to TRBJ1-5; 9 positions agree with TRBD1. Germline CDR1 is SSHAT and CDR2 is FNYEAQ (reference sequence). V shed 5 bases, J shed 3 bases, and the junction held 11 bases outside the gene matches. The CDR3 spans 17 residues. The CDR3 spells CASSGGNHRGLNQPQHF. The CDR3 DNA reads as TGTGCCAGCAGCGGAGGGAATCACAGGGGGCTCAATCAGCCCCAGCATTTT.

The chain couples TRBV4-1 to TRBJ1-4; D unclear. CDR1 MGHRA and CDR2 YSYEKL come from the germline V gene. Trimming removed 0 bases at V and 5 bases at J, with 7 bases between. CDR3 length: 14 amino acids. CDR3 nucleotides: TGCGCCAGCAGCCAAGATAGTAACAATGAAAAACTGTTTTTT. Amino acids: CASSQDSNNEKLFF.

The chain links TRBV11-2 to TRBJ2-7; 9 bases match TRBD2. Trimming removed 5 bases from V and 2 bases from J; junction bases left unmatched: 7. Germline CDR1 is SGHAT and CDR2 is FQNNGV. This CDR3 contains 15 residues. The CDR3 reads CASSLATSGPYEQYF. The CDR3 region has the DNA TGTGCCAGCAGCCTAGCGACTAGCGGCCCCTACGAGCAGTACTTC.

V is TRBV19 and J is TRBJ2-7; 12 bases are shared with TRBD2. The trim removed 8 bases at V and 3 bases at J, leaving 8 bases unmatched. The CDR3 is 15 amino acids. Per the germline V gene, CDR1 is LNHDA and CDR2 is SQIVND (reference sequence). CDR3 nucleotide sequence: TGTGCCAGTGGGACTAGCGGGTCTCCCCTCTACGAGCAGTACTTC. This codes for CASGTSGSPLYEQYF.

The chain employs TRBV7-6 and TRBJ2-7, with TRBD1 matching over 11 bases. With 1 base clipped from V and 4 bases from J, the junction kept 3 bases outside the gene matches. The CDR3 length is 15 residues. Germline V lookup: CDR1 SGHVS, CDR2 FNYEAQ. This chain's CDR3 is CASSLGTGGGYEQYF. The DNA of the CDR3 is TGTGCCAGCAGCTTAGGGACAGGGGGCGGATACGAGCAGTACTTC.

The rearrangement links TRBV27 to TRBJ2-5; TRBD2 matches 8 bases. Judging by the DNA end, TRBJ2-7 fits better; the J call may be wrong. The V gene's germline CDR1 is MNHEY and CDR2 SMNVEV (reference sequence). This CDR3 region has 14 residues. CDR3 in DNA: TGTGCCAGCAGTCCCGTAAGCGGGAGTTACGAGCAGTACTTC. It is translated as CASSPVSGSYEQYF.

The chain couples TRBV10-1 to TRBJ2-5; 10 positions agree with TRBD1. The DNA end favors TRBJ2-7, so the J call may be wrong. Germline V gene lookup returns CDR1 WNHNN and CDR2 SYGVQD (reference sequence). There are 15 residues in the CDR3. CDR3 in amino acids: CASSEPGTGVYEQYF. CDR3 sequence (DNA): TGCGCCAGCAGTGAGCCGGGGACAGGGGTCTACGAGCAGTACTTC.

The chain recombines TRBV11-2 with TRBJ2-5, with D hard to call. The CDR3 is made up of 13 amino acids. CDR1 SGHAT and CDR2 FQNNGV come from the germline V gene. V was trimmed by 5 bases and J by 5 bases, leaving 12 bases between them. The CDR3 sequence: CASSLRSLETQYF. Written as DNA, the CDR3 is TGTGCCAGCAGCCTCCGTAGCCTGGAGACCCAGTACTTC.

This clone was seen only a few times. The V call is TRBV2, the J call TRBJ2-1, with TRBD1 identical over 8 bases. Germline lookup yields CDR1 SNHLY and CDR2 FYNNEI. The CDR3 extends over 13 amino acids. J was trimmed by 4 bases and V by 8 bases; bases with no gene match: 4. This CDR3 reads CASAGQVYNEQFF. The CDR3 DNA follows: TGTGCCAGCGCGGGACAGGTTTACAATGAGCAGTTCTTC.

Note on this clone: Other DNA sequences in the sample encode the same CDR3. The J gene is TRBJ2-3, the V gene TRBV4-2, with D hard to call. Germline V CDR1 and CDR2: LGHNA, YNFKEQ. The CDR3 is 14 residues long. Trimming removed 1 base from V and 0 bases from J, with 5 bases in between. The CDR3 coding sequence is TGTGCCAGCAGCCAAGTCGGTAGCACAGATACGCAGTATTTT. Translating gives CASSQVGSTDTQYF.